This T cell receptor (beta chain) was sequenced for a study of type 1 regulatory T cells. A few counts support this clonotype. TCRdb passed the reads through MiXCR, listing each CDR3 protein once. The data contain 80,000 to 100,000 distinct CDR3 sequences, 25% to 40% of them singletons. V lost 1 base, J lost 6 bases, and 17 bases lay in between. This CDR3 has 16 amino acids. Per germline, CDR1 KGHDR and CDR2 SFDVKD. V usage is TRBV24-1 and J usage is TRBJ1-2; tentatively, D is TRBD1 (5 bases). The TCR comes from a human donor in good health. Source material: CD4+ T cells, either the whole sample or a sorted fraction (not recorded which). The CDR3 reads CATSDFRTDTRDGYTF. The CDR3 nucleotides are TGTGCCACCAGTGATTTCAGGACGGACACCCGGGATGGCTACACCTTC.